This T cell receptor (beta chain) appears in the sequencing data of a study of blood T cells in healthy people across ages. Primed by a sample-barcoded 5' primer and a J-beta primer mix, a second PCR proceeded for roughly 7 to 11 cycles. TCRdb reanalysed the 5' RACE reads using MiXCR and keeps one entry per CDR3 protein. This table has 750,000 to 950,000 distinct CDR3 sequences, just under 30% appearing once. The CDR3 sequence is 18 residues long. Trimming at V came to 5 bases and at J to 0 bases, leaving 12 bases not matched to a gene. These data were likewise used in another study, on T cells of mothers and their children.

The chain is built from TRBV12-3 or TRBV12-4 and TRBJ2-1; 8 bases agree with TRBD2. The source material was blood. The receptor comes from a woman aged 40 to 49 in good health. The CDR3 sequence: CASSTLAGTSSSYNEQFF. The CDR3 DNA is TGTGCCAGCAGTACTTTAGCGGGGACTTCGAGCTCCTACAATGAGCAGTTCTTC.